This note documents a single T cell receptor beta chain sequence. Its antigen is currently unknown. The data derive from a study of siplizumab effects on memory and regulatory T cells. Whole-study findings and limits: Proliferating clones, CD4+ or CD8+, lacked an assignable naive or memory phenotype in roughly 80-97% of cases. Siplizumab, the agent tested, significantly reduced alloreactive sequences traceable to unstimulated CD4+ memory cells. The authors did not confirm suppressive function in proliferating Tregs from siplizumab cultures.

TCR templates, approximately 100,000 per sample, were assayed. Clones were sequenced by immunoSEQ multiplex PCR, and TCRdb holds only the in-frame ones, with some missing. The data contain fewer than 130,000 clones, just under 95% of them singletons. The V and J ends lost 5 bases and 3 bases, in that order; junction bases with no gene match: 7. This CDR3 region has 14 residues. Looked up from germline, CDR1 is SGHNT and CDR2 is YYREEE (reference sequence). V usage is TRBV5-4 and J usage is TRBJ1-2; 7 bases map to TRBD1. This receptor was taken from a human donor in good health. The sequenced sample consisted of CD4+ T cells sorted from blood. The CDR3 region has the DNA TGTGCCAGCAGACCGGGACAGAACGACTATGGCTACACCTTC. Protein sequence: CASRPGQNDYGYTF.